This entry is about one T cell receptor beta chain. The antigen is not known. The CDR3 runs to 15 residues. With 3 bases clipped from V and 5 bases from J, the junction kept 10 bases outside the gene matches. Germline V CDR1 and CDR2: MDHEN, SYDVKM. This entry belongs to a study of CD8 T cell repertoires and HIV-1 epitope variants. Study-wide background: Twenty-five autologous and known Gag and Nef epitope variant peptides each stimulated T cells separately.

Sequencing of TCR beta CDR3 used immunoSEQ survey depth. Repertoires were generated with immunoSEQ multiplex PCR, while TCRdb's copy carries only in-frame clones and drops some. The sample lists about 5,600 clones, around three fifths occurring once. Sequencing was carried out using cultured CD8+ T cells derived from PBMCs. The chain uses TRBV28 and TRBJ2-7; 7 bases are shared with TRBD1. The sequence was obtained from a male donor with HIV. As DNA, the CDR3 is TGTGCCAGCAGTTTCGACAGGGAAACTAGTGACGAGCAGTACTTC. Translating it yields CASSFDRETSDEQYF.